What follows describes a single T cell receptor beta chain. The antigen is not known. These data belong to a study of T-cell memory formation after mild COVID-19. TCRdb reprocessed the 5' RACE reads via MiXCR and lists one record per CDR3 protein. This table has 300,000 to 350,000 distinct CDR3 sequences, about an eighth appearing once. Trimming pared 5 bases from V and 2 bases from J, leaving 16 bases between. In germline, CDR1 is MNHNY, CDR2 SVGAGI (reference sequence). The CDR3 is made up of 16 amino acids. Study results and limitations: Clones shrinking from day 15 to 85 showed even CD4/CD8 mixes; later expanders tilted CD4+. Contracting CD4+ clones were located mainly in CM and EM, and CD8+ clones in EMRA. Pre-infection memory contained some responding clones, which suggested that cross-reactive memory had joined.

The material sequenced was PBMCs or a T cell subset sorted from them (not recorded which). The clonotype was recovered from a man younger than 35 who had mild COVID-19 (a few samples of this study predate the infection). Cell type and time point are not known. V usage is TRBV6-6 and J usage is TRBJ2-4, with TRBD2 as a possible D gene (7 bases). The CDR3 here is CASSGTRGDTKNIQYF. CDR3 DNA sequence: TGTGCCAGCAGTGGCACCCGGGGGGACACCAAAAACATTCAGTACTTC.